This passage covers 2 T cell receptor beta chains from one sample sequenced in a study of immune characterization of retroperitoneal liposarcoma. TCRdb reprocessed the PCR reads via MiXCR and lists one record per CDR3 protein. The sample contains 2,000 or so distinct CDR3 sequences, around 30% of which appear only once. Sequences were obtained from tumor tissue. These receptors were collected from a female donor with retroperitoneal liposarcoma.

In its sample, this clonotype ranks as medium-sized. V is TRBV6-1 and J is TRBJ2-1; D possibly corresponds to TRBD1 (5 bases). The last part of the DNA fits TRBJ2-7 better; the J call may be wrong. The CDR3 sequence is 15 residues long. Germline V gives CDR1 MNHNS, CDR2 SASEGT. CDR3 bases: TGTGCCAGCAGTGAAGCGCTCACAGGTCCCTACGAGCAGTACTTC. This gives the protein CASSEALTGPYEQYF.

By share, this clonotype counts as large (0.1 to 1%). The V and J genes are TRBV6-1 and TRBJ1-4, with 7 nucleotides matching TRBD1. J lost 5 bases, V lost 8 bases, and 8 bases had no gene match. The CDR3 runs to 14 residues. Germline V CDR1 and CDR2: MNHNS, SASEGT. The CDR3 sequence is CASDETGRNEKLFF. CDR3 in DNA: TGTGCCAGCGATGAGACAGGGCGGAATGAAAAACTGTTTTTT.